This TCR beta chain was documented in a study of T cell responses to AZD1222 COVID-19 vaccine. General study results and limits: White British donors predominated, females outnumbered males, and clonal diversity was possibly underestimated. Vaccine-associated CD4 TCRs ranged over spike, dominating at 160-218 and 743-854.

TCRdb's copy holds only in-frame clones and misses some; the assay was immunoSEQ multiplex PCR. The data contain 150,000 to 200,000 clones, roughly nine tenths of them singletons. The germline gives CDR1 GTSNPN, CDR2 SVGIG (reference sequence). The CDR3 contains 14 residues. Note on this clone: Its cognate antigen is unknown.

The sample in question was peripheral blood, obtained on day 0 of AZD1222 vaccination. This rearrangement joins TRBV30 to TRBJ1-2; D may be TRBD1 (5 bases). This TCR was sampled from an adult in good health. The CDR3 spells CAMGGESGPKGYTF. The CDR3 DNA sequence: TGTGCGATGGGGGGGGAGTCAGGCCCTAAAGGCTACACCTTC.